This T cell receptor beta chain is drawn from a study of cytomegalovirus exposure and HLA in healthy donors. The overall study: Later analysis reported that the approximately 120 validation repertoires shared the platform of the approximately 670 first-cohort repertoires. Study outcomes and limitations: The authors confirmed in vitro that a few CMV-associated chains were specific for CMV antigens. A list of 164 TCR beta chains associated with cytomegalovirus was given. It was found in a later analysis that first-cohort TCR clusters tended to co-occur in the 100 to 150 validation repertoires.

As for this clone: As yet, its antigen is unknown.

Assay used: immunoSEQ multiplex PCR; TCRdb lists only in-frame clones, some missing. Among under 200,000 clones listed, 80% to 90% were seen once. The V and J ends lost 1 base and 3 bases, in that order; junction bases with no gene match: 2. CDR1 and CDR2 from the germline V gene are LGHNA and YSLEER. This CDR3 has 14 residues. The clonotype originates from a woman in her late teens or twenties in good health and CMV-seronegative. The sequenced material came from PBMCs. The V gene is TRBV4-3, the J gene TRBJ1-1; 7 bases are shared with TRBD1. The CDR3 loop reads CASSQVGGHTEAFF. CDR3 nucleotide sequence: TGCGCCAGCAGCCAAGTAGGGGGCCACACTGAAGCTTTCTTT.